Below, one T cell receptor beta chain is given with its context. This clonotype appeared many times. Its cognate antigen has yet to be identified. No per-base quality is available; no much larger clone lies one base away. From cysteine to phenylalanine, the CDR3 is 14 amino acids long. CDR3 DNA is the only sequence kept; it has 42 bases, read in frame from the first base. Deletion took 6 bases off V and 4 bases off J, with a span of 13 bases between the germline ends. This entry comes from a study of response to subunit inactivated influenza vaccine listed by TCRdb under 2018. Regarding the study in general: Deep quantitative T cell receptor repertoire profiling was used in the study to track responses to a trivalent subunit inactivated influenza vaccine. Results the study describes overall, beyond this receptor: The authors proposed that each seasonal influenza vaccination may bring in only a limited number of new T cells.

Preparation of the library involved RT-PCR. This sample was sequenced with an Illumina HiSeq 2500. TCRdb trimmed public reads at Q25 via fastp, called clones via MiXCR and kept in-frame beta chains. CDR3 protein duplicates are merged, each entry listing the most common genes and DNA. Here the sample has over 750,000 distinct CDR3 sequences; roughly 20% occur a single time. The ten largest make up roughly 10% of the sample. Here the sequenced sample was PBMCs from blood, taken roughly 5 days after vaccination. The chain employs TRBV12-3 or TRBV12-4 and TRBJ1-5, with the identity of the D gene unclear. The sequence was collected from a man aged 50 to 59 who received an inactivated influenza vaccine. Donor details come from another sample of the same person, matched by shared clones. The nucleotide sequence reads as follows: TGTGCCAGCAGCCCGTCGGGGAAGAATCAGCCCCAGCATTTT. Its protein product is CASSPSGKNQPQHF.